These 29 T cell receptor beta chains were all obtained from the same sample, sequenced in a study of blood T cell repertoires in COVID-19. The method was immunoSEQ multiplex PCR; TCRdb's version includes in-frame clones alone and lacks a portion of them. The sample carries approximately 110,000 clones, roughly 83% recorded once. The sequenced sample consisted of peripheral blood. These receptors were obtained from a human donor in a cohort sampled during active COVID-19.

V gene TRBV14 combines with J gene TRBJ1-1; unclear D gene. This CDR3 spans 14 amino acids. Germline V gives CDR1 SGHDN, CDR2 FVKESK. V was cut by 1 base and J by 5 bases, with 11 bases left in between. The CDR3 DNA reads TGTGCCAGCAGCCAAGGCTGGCGGGGAACTGAAGCTTTCTTT. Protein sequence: CASSQGWRGTEAFF.

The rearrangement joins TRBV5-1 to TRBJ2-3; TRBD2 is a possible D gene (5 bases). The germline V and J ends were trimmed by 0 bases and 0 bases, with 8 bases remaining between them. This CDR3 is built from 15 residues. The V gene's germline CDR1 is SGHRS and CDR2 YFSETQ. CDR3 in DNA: TGCGCCAGCAGCTTGGAGCGGAGAAGCACAGATACGCAGTATTTT. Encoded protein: CASSLERRSTDTQYF.

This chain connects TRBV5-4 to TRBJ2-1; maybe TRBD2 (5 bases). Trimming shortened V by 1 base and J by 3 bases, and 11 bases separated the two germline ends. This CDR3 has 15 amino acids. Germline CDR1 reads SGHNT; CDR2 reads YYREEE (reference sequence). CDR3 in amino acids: CASSLLIASYNEQFF. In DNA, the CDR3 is TGTGCCAGCAGCTTGCTAATAGCGAGCTACAATGAGCAGTTCTTC.

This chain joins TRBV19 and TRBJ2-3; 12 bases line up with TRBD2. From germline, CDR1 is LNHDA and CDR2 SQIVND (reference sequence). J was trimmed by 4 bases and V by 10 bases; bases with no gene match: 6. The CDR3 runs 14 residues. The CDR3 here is CATKLAGGPDTQYF. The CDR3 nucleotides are TGTGCCACCAAACTAGCGGGAGGCCCAGATACGCAGTATTTT.

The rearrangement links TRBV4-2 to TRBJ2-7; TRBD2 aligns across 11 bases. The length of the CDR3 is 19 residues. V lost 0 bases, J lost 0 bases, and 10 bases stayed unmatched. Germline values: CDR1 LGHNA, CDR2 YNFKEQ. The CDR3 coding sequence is TGTGCCAGCAGCCAAGAGAGGGGGACTAGCGGATATAGCTCCTACGAGCAGTACTTC. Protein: CASSQERGTSGYSSYEQYF.

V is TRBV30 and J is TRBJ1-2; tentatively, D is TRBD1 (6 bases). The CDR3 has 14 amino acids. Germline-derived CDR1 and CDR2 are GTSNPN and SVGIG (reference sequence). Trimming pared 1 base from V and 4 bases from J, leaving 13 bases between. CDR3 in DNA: TGTGCCTGGAGTGACTACAGGGATCCCTATGGCTACACCTTC. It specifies CAWSDYRDPYGYTF.

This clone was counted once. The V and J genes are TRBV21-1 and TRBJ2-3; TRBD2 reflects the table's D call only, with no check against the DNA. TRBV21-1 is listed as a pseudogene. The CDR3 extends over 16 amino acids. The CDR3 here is CASSKGPRGTTDTQYF. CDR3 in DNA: TGTGCCAGCAGCAAAGGCCCACGGGGGACCACAGATACGCAGTATTTT.

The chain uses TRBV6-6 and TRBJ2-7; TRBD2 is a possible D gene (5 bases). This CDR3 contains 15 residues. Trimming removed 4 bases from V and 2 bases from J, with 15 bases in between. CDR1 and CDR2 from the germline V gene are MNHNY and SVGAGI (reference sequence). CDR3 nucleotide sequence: TGTGCCAGCAGTTTAGGACTCGGCCTAACCTACGAGCAGTACTTC. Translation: CASSLGLGLTYEQYF.

The CDR3 loop is CATSDRTGLAGEQDEQFF. DNA for the CDR3: TGTGCCACCAGTGACAGAACGGGACTAGCAGGGGAACAGGATGAGCAGTTCTTC. The J gene is TRBJ2-1, the V gene TRBV24-1; 9 nucleotides align to TRBD2. Unmatched junction bases numbered 17, after V lost 4 bases and J lost 8 bases. The CDR3 is 18 residues long. Per germline, CDR1 KGHDR and CDR2 SFDVKD.

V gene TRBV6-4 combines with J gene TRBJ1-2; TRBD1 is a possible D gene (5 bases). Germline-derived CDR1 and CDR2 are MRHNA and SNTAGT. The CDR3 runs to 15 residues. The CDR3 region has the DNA TGTGCAGATCGGGGGGTCACTGTTTGGTGGTATGGCTACACCTTC. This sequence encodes CADRGVTVWWYGYTF.

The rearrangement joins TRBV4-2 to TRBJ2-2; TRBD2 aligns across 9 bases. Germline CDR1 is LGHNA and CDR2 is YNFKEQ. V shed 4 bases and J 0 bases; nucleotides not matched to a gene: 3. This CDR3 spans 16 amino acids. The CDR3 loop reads CASSPRGGPNTGELFF. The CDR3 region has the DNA TGTGCCAGCAGCCCGCGGGGGGGACCGAACACCGGGGAGCTGTTTTTT.

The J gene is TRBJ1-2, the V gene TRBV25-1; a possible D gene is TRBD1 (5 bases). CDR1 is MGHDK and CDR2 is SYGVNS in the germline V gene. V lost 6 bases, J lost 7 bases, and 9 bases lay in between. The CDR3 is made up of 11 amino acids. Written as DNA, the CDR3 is TGTGCCAGCAGGGGGCTGGGTGGCTACACCTTC. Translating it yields CASRGLGGYTF.

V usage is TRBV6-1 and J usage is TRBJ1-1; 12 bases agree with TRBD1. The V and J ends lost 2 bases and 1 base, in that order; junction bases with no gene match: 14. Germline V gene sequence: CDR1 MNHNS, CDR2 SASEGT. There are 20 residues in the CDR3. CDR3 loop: CASSENGGDRGLGWNTEAFF. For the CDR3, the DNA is TGTGCCAGCAGTGAAAATGGAGGGGACAGGGGGCTAGGGTGGAACACTGAAGCTTTCTTT.

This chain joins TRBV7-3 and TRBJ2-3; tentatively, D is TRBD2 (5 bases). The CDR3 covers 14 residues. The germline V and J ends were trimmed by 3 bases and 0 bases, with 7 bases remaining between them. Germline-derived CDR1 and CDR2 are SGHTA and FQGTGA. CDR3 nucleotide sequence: TGTGCCAGCAGCTTTGGCGGGAGCACAGATACGCAGTATTTT. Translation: CASSFGGSTDTQYF. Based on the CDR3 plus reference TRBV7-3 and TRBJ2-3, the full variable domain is GAGVSQTPSNKVTEKGKYVELRCDPISGHTALYWYRQSLGQGPEFLIYFQGTGAADDSGLPNDRFFAVRPEGSVSTLKIQRTERGDSAVYLCASSFGGSTDTQYFGPGTRLTVL.

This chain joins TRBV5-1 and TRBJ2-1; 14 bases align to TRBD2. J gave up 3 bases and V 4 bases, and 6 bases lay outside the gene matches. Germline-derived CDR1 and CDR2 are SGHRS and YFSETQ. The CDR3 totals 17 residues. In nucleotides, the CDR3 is TGCGCCAGCAGCGCAGGACTAGCGGGAGGATTCTACAATGAGCAGTTCTTC. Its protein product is CASSAGLAGGFYNEQFF. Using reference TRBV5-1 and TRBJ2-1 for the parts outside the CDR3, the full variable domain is KAGVTQTPRYLIKTRGQQVTLSCSPISGHRSVSWYQQTPGQGLQFLFEYFSETQRNKGNFPGRFSGRQFSNSRSEMNVSTLELGDSALYLCASSAGLAGGFYNEQFFGPGTRLTVL.

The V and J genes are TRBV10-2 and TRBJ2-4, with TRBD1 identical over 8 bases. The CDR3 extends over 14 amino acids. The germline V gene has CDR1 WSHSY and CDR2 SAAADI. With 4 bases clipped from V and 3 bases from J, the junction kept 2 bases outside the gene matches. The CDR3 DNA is TGCGCCAGCAGTGCCACAGGGGGCAAAAACATTCAGTACTTC. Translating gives CASSATGGKNIQYF.

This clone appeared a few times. CDR3 sequence: CASSLLGTSPYF. For the CDR3, the DNA is TGTGCCAGCAGCTTACTGGGGACTAGCCCGTATTTT. The gene calls are TRBV7-9 and TRBJ2-3, with TRBD2 identical over 9 bases. Trimming took 2 bases from V and 14 from J; bases not matched to a gene: 5. The CDR3 totals 12 residues. Germline CDR1 reads SEHNR; CDR2 reads FQNEAQ (reference sequence).

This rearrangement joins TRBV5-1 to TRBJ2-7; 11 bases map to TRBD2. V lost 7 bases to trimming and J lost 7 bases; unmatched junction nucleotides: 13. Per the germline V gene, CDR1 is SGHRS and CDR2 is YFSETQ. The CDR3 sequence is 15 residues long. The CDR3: CASQEVAGGPGEQYF. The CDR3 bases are TGCGCCAGCCAGGAGGTAGCGGGAGGGCCGGGGGAGCAGTACTTC.

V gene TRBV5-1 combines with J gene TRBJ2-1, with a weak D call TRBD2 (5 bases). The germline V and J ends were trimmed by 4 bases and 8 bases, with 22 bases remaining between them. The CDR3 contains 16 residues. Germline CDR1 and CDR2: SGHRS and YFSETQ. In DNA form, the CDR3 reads TGCGCCAGCAGCCCCCGAGGAGGTCGGGGTGGCGATGAGCAGTTCTTC. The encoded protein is CASSPRGGRGGDEQFF.

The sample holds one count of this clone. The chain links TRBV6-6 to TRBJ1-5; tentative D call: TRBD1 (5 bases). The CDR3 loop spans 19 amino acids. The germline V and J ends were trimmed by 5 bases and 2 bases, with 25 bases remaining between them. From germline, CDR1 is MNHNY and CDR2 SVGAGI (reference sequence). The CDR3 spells CASSPTFPGVALRNQPQHF. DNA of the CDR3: TGTGCCAGCAGTCCGACCTTTCCGGGGGTGGCTCTTCGCAATCAGCCCCAGCATTTT.

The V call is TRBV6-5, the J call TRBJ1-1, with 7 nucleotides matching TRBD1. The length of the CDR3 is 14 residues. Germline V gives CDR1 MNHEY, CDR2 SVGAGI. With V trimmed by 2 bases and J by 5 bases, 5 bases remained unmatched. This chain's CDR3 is CASSYAGTVTEAFF. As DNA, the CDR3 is TGTGCCAGCAGTTACGCCGGGACAGTAACTGAAGCTTTCTTT.

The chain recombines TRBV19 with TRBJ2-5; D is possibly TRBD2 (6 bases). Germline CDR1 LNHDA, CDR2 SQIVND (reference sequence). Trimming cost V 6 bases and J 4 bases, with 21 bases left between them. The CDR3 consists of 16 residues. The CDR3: CASRTHTGESRETQYF. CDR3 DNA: TGTGCCAGTAGGACCCATACGGGAGAGTCGCGAGAGACCCAGTACTTC.

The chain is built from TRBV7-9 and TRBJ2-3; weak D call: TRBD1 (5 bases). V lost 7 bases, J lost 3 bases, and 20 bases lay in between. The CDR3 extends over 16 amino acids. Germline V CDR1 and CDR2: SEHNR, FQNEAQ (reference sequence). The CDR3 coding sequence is TGTGCCAGCATTAGCCCGGGTCAGGGAAGGACAGATACGCAGTATTTT. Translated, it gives CASISPGQGRTDTQYF.

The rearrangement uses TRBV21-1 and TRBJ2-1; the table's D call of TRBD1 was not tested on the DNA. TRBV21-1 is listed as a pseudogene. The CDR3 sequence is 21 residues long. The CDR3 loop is CASSNTLRQGAPIPLKDEQFF. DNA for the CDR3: TGTGCCAGCAGCAATACCCTTAGACAGGGGGCTCCTATTCCCCTCAAGGATGAGCAGTTCTTC.

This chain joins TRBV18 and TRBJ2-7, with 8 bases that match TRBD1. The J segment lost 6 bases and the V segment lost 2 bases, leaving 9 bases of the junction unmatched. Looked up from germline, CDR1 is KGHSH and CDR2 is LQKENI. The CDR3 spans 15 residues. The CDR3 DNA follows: TGTGCCAGCTCACCAGACAGGGGCCACGGTGGCGAGCAGTACTTC. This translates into CASSPDRGHGGEQYF.

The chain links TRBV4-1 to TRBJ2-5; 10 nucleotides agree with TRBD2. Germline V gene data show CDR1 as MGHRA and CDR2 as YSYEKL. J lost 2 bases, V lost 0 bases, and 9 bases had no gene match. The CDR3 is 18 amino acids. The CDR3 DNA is TGCGCCAGCAGCCAAGATGGGGGGCTAGCGGGAGATCAAGAGACCCAGTACTTC. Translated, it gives CASSQDGGLAGDQETQYF.

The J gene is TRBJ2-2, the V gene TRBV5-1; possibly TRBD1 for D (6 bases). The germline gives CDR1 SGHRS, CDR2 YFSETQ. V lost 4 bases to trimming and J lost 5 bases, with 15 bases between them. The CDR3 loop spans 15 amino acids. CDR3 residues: CASSRRERGTGELFF. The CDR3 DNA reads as TGCGCCAGCAGCCGCAGGGAGAGGGGGACCGGGGAGCTGTTTTTT.

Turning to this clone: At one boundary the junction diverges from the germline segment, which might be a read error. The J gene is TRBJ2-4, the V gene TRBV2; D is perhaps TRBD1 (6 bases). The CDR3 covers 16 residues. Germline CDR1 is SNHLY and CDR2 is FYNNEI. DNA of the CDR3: TGTGCCAGCAGTCAAGCAGGGGATTGGGCCAAAAACATTCAGTACTTC. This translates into CASSQAGDWAKNIQYF.

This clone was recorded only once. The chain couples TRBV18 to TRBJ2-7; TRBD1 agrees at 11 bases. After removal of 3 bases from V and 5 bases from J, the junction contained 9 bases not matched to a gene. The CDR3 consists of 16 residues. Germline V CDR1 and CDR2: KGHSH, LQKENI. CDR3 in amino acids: CASSPIGTGGVNEQYF. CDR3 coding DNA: TGTGCCAGCTCACCGATCGGGACAGGGGGTGTCAACGAGCAGTACTTC.